This entry features one TCR beta chain sequence. This clone has a single count. It lacks a known antigen. Base qualities are not at hand, and no much larger clone is one base apart. Each collaborating institution followed its own protocols to collect whole blood in K2EDTA tubes. For TCRbeta analysis, collaborators shipped samples as frozen whole blood, isolated PBMCs, or DNA extracted from either of those sample types. The data belong to a study of blood T cell repertoires in COVID-19 (dated by TCRdb to about 2020). With respect to the entire study: Samples covering the acute and convalescent phases of COVID-19 were provided by collaborators in the United States, Italy and Spain. The material from the prospective study consisted of cDNA or gDNA derived from T cells, B-cell-depleted T cells, or PBMCs. Deeply sampled blood TCRbeta repertoires from subjects exposed to, actively infected with, or recovered from COVID-19 were included in the dataset. The repertoires were released in a freely available public database intended as a resource for research on the immune response to SARS-CoV-2. Samples were obtained from the ongoing ImmuneRACE study (first 160 participants) and from about 1,300 subjects provided by 6 global collaborators. Sample metadata almost always included a de-identified subject ID, COVID-19 status, age in years and sex. Where available, HLA class I and class II types were taken from metadata supplied by the sample provider and were not determined by assay-based typing.

TCRbeta CDR3 regions were amplified from genomic DNA by means of the immunoSEQ Assay, a bias-controlled multiplex PCR. Per the source publication's procedure: Nucleated cell counts per sample were estimated from amplification of reference gene primers within the assay. To quantify the absolute abundance of each unique TCRbeta CDR3 rearrangement, sequence reads were collapsed and filtered. Productive Simpson clonality was computed per sample as the square root of Simpson's diversity index over productive rearrangements. Not all clones reach the TCRdb copy of this immuneACCESS table, which keeps in-frame sequences only. Checked studies attribute under half of the gap to unresolved V genes and leave the rest unexplained. V, J and clone size reflect that table, while D and trimming were determined from the DNA. The sample table lists around 180,000 clones, more than 80% of them with a count of one. The ten largest account for under 8.5% of the sample.

Here is what the overall study found, with its caveats: How much clinical and demographic metadata was included differed by source and by participant, and the metadata was provided uncurated.

Sequenced: peripheral blood. The receptor comes from a human donor in a cohort sampled during active COVID-19.

The nucleotide sequence is given as TGTGCCAGCAGTCAGGGGACAGGTGGAAAGCTGTTTTTT. Translated, it gives CASSQGTGGKLFF. The chain is assembled from TRBV6-6 and TRBJ2-2; 8 central nucleotides agree with TRBD1. Trimming accounts for 5 bases at V and 12 bases at J, while the number of junction bases matched to no gene is 8. For CDR1 and CDR2, the germline V gene (reference sequence) lists MNHNY and SVGAGI. The CDR3, cysteine through phenylalanine, is 13 amino acids long. Only CDR3 DNA is held: 39 bases, read in frame from base 1.